This T cell receptor beta chain was sequenced during a study of regulatory T cells in long-lasting Graves disease. Trimming took 3 bases from V and 7 from J, leaving 12 bases between them. Germline V gene lookup returns CDR1 SGHTA and CDR2 FQGTGA. The CDR3 consists of 13 residues. Time point specified: newly diagnosed GD, antithyroid drugs for less than 3 months. With RNA extracted from PBMCs as input, the TCR library was made. With iRepertoire HTBI primers and Arm-PCR of CDR3 regions, TCR beta libraries were built. One entry per CDR3 protein results from TCRdb running MiXCR on the multiplex PCR reads. The sample gives a few hundred thousand distinct CDR3 sequences, roughly a sixth of which show up once; roughly 27% is in the top ten. These data also formed part of another study, on T cells in Graves' hyperthyroidism and ophthalmopathy.

The TCR was taken from a middle-aged man with Graves disease. The sequencing used peripheral blood mononuclear cells (PBMCs), collected at new diagnosis, from a patient treated with antithyroid drugs. The chain has TRBV7-3 and TRBJ1-1; D is unresolved. CDR3 nucleotide sequence: TGTGCCAGCAGCTTTCAACACGGAGGTGAAGCTTTCTTT. It translates to CASSFQHGGEAFF.